Listed below are T cell receptor beta chains from one sample, sequenced in a study of blood T cell repertoires in COVID-19. Sequencing was performed with immunoSEQ multiplex PCR; in TCRdb, only in-frame clones are kept and a portion is missing. The data contain roughly 200,000 clones, 81% of them singletons. The sequenced material came from peripheral blood. The receptor source for this set is a woman at least 80 years old with COVID-19, enrolled during active disease. The CDR3 runs from the conserved cysteine through the conserved F or W. Each record gives: CDR3 length, D gene, J gene, V gene, clone size, CDR3 DNA, CDR3 protein. A D gene is named only where the DNA matches it firmly. Not every row has a clone size; where given, it reads once, few, many or a size class.

15,-,TRBJ2-4,TRBV9,-,TGTGCCAGCAGCGTAGATGCACAGGGTTCAAACATTCAGTACTTC,CASSVDAQGSNIQYF
14,-,TRBJ1-2,TRBV19,-,TGTGCCAGTAGTCCCTACCCAAGGGGCGGTGGCTACACCTTC,CASSPYPRGGGYTF
15,-,TRBJ1-2,TRBV21-1,-,TGTGCCAGCAGCTCCCGGACAGCACTTAACTATGGCTACACCTTC,CASSSRTALNYGYTF
13,-,TRBJ2-1,TRBV5-4,-,TGTGCCAGCAGCTGGGAACTAGGCAATGAGCAGTTCTTC,CASSWELGNEQFF
16,TRBD1,TRBJ1-3,TRBV9,once,TGTGCCAGCAGCGTAGCGGCAGGGGGCTATGGAAACACCATATATTTT,CASSVAAGGYGNTIYF
13,-,TRBJ1-1,TRBV5-5,once,TGTGCCAGCAGTCGGGTGATGAACACTGAAGCTTTCTTT,CASSRVMNTEAFF
16,TRBD2,TRBJ2-7,TRBV19,-,TGTGCCAGTAGTAGGCGGTTTAGCGGGACCTCCTACGAGCAGTACTTC,CASSRRFSGTSYEQYF
16,-,TRBJ1-5,TRBV27,-,TGTGCCAGCAGTTCGGCAGGGATGTGGGCTCATCAGCCCCAGCATTTT,CASSSAGMWAHQPQHF
14,TRBD2,TRBJ2-1,TRBV7-2,-,TGTGCCAGCAGCTTACGGGGGGCCTACAATGAGCAGTTCTTC,CASSLRGAYNEQFF
16,-,TRBJ1-4,TRBV7-2,-,TGTGCCAGCAGCACTCAGGGTTCCCTGGTTGAAGAAAAACTGTTTTTT,CASSTQGSLVEEKLFF
12,-,TRBJ2-5,TRBV5-5,-,TGTGCCAGCAGCGACGGGAATTATAAGAGGAACTTC,CASSDGNYKRNF
15,-,TRBJ1-2,TRBV4-3,once,TGCGCCAGCAGCCAGGACCAGGGAGGGTCCTATGGCTACACCTTC,CASSQDQGGSYGYTF
15,TRBD1,TRBJ1-4,TRBV4-1,-,TGCGCCAGCAGCCAACCGGGACAGGGAGTTGAAAAACTGTTTTTT,CASSQPGQGVEKLFF
15,TRBD1,TRBJ2-2,TRBV4-3,once,TGCGCCAGCAGCCCCGTCCCCAGGGGGACCGGGGAGCTGTTTTTT,CASSPVPRGTGELFF
13,TRBD1,TRBJ1-2,TRBV6-5,-,TGTGCCAGCAGCCGGACAGGAATCTATGGCTACACCTTC,CASSRTGIYGYTF
14,TRBD1,TRBJ1-2,TRBV6-5,-,TGTGCCGCCAGCAGGAACAGGGGAATCTATGGCTACACCTTC,CAASRNRGIYGYTF
17,-,TRBJ1-3,TRBV4-1,-,TGCGCCAGCAGCCAGATGCGGGGGTGGGACTCTGGAAACACCATATATTTT,CASSQMRGWDSGNTIYF
15,-,TRBJ2-1,TRBV9,-,TGTGCCAGCAGCGTAGGAGACAGCATATTAAATGAGCAGTTCTTC,CASSVGDSILNEQFF
11,-,TRBJ1-1,TRBV2,many,TGTGCCAGCAGGGACAGCCCGGTCGCTTTCTTT,CASRDSPVAFF
12,-,TRBJ2-2,TRBV6-5,-,TGTGCCAGCAGCTCCGAGATAGGGGAGCTGTTTTTT,CASSSEIGELFF
15,TRBD1,TRBJ2-5,TRBV5-6,-,TGTGCCAGCAGCTCCGGGACAGGTGGCCAAGAGACCCAGTACTTC,CASSSGTGGQETQYF
16,TRBD1,TRBJ2-7,TRBV14,-,TGTGCCAGCAGCCAAGGGGACAGACGACCCTTCTACGAGCAGTACTTC,CASSQGDRRPFYEQYF
18,TRBD2,TRBJ2-3,TRBV19,-,TGTGCCAGTAGTACGTCCGCCGGGACTAGCGGGAGCACAGATACGCAGTATTTT,CASSTSAGTSGSTDTQYF
15,-,TRBJ2-3,TRBV7-2,-,TGTGCCAGCAGCTTAGGGGGGGGCGGTGCAGATACGCAGTATTTT,CASSLGGGGADTQYF
13,TRBD1,TRBJ2-7,TRBV7-2,once,TGTGCCAGCAGCGCCCGGACAGGGTACGAGCAGTACTTC,CASSARTGYEQYF
15,-,TRBJ1-6,TRBV7-9,-,TGTGCCAGCAGCTTATCTGCACAGTTTAATTCACCCCTCCACTTT,CASSLSAQFNSPLHF
17,-,TRBJ1-3,TRBV5-8,-,TGTGCCAGCAGCTTGTGGTCGCTCTCCAGCTCTGGAAACACCATATATTTT,CASSLWSLSSSGNTIYF
15,-,TRBJ1-1,TRBV7-3,-,TGTGCCAGCAGCTCCCGACAGGCGCCGAACACTGAAGCTTTCTTT,CASSSRQAPNTEAFF
16,TRBD1,TRBJ2-5,TRBV28,-,TGTGCCAGCAGTCCAACAACCGGGACAGCTCAAGAGACCCAGTACTTC,CASSPTTGTAQETQYF
14,TRBD2,TRBJ2-7,TRBV2,-,TGTGCCAGCAGCACCGGACTAGCGCTCGACGAGCAGTACTTC,CASSTGLALDEQYF
15,-,TRBJ1-2,TRBV7-2,-,TGTGCCAGCAGCTTAGATTCCCGGGGTAACTATGGCTACACCTTC,CASSLDSRGNYGYTF
14,-,TRBJ2-7,TRBV20-1,-,TGCAGTGCTAGTCTTGGCGGGGCGGCCTACGAGCAGTACTTC,CSASLGGAAYEQYF
13,-,TRBJ2-7,TRBV29-1,-,TGCAGCGTTGAAAGGTCGGGTGGGTACGAGCAGTACTTC,CSVERSGGYEQYF
14,TRBD1,TRBJ1-2,TRBV5-1,few,TGCGCCAGCAGCCCCGACAGGGGGGGATATGGCTACACCTTC,CASSPDRGGYGYTF
11,-,TRBJ1-2,TRBV29-1,-,TGCAGCGCCCAGGGGAACTATGGCTACACCTTC,CSAQGNYGYTF
14,TRBD2,TRBJ2-7,TRBV14,few,TGTGCCAGCAGTCGGGCGGGAGGGTACTACGAGCAGTACTTC,CASSRAGGYYEQYF
11,-,TRBJ1-1,TRBV29-1,-,TGCAGCGCCAGGGTAGTCGCTGAAGCTTTCTTT,CSARVVAEAFF
13,-,TRBJ2-7,TRBV5-7,-,TGTGCCAGCAGTTTTATTGTGTTCGTCGAGCAGTACTTC,CASSFIVFVEQYF
15,-,TRBJ1-3,TRBV7-9,-,TGTGCCAGCAGCCCCGAGGCGAGCTCTGGAAACACCATATATTTT,CASSPEASSGNTIYF
16,TRBD1,TRBJ2-7,TRBV11-3,once,TGTGCCAGCAGCCTCGACAGGGGGCTTACCTCCTACGAGCAGTACTTC,CASSLDRGLTSYEQYF
14,-,TRBJ2-3,TRBV3-1/TRBV3-2,-,TGTGCCAGCAGCCGAAGGACTAGCACAGATACGCAGTATTTT,CASSRRTSTDTQYF
14,-,TRBJ2-7,TRBV6-2/TRBV6-3,once,TGTGCCAGCAGTTACCCTCACGGTGCCTACGAGCAGTACTTC,CASSYPHGAYEQYF
14,-,TRBJ2-1,TRBV7-2,-,TGTGCCAGCAGCTTACAACAGAACTCGGATGAGCAGTTCTTC,CASSLQQNSDEQFF